Sequencing of this TCR beta chain was carried out in a study of CD4 T cells in relation to SARS-CoV-2 and coronaviruses. The unexposed donors gave CD4+ T cells in about 2011-2019, prior to COVID-19. Naive and memory CD4+ T cells came from enriched cryopreserved PBMCs. Using immunoSEQ multiplex PCR, the repertoire was profiled, and TCRdb retains in-frame clones only, with some absent. The sample lists just under 65,000 clones; about 95% were seen once. Germline V gene data show CDR1 as SEHNR and CDR2 as FQNEAQ (reference sequence). Trimming took 5 bases from V and 7 from J; bases not matched to a gene: 8. CDR3 length equals 15 residues.

The chain joins TRBV7-9 to TRBJ2-7, with 13 nucleotides matching TRBD2. The sequencing input was naive CD4+ T cells from PBMCs. Sample subset: naive CD4+ T cells isolated by negative enrichment. The clonotype originates from a human donor in good health. The CDR3 region is CASSLRTSGRGEQYF. In nucleotides, the CDR3 is TGTGCCAGCAGCCTTCGGACTAGCGGGAGAGGTGAGCAGTACTTC.